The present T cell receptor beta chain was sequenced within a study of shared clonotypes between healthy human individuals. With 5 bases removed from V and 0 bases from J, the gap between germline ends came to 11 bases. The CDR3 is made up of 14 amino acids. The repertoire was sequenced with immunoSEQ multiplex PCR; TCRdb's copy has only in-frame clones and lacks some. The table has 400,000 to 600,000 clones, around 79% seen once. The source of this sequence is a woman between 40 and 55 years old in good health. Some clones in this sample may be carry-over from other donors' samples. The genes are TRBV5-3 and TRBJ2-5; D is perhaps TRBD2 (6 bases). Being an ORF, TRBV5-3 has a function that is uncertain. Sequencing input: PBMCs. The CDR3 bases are TGTGCCAGAAGTTTACGGGACTACCAAGAGACCCAGTACTTC. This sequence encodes CARSLRDYQETQYF.